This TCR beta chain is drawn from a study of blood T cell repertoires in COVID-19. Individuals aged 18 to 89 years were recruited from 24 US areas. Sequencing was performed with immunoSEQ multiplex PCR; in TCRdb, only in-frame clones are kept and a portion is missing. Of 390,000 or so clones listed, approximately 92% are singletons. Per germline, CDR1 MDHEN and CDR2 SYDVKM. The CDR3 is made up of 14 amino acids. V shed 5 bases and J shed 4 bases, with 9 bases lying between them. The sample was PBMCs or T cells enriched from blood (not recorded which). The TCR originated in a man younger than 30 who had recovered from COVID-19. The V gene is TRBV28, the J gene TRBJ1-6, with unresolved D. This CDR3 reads CASSPTVYNSPLHF. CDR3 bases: TGTGCCAGCAGTCCCACAGTGTATAATTCACCCCTCCACTTT.